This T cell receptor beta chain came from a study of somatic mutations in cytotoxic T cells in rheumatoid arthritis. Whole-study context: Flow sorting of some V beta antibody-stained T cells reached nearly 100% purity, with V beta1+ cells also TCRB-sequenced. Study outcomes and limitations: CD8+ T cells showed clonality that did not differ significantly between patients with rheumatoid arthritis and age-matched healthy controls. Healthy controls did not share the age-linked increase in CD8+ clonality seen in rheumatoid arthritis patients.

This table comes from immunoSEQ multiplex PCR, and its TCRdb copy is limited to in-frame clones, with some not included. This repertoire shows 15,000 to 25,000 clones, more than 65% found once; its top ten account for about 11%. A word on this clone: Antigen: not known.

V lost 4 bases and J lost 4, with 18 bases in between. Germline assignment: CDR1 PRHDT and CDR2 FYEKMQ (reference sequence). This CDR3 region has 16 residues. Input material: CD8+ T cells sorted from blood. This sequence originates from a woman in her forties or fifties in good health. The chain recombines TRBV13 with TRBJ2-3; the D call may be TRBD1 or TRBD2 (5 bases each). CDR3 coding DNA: TGTGCCAGCAGCTCAGGGCCAATCTCGGGACCAGATACGCAGTATTTT. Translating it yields CASSSGPISGPDTQYF. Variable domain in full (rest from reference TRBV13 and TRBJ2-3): AAGVIQSPRHLIKEKRETATLKCYPIPRHDTVYWYQQGPGQDPQFLISFYEKMQSDKGSIPDRFSAQQFSDYHSELNMSSLELGDSALYFCASSSGPISGPDTQYFGPGTRLTVL.